This T cell receptor (beta chain) was captured by sequencing in a study of OX40 agonist ivuxolimab in advanced cancers. About the study: Dose-escalation cases comprised hepatocellular carcinoma, melanoma, renal cell or head and neck cancer.

Study-level findings and limits: It was not determined which antigens were specifically recognized by the peripheral T cells that had undergone clonal expansion. CD8+ T cells were the subset that, on average, had more expanded clones than CD4+.

Note on this clone: Antigen: not known.

Only in-frame clones appear in the TCRdb table, and some are missing; sequencing was by immunoSEQ multiplex PCR. The table lists approximately 91,000 clones, roughly 87% of them singletons. Sampling of blood occurred at baseline, cycle 4 day 1, and cycle 7 day 1. CDR3 length equals 15 residues. Per the germline V gene, CDR1 is MNHNS and CDR2 is SASEGT. V dropped 2 bases and J dropped 4; count of bases not matched to a gene: 5. The rearrangement uses TRBV6-1 and TRBJ2-3, with TRBD1 identical over 8 bases. Material: CD4+ or CD8+ T cells sorted from blood, obtained in a trial of the OX40 agonist ivuxolimab. This TCR was sampled from an adult with an advanced solid tumor such as melanoma, head and neck, liver or kidney cancer. CDR3 in amino acids: CASSENRGVADTQYF. The CDR3 DNA sequence: TGTGCCAGCAGTGAAAACAGGGGGGTGGCAGATACGCAGTATTTT.